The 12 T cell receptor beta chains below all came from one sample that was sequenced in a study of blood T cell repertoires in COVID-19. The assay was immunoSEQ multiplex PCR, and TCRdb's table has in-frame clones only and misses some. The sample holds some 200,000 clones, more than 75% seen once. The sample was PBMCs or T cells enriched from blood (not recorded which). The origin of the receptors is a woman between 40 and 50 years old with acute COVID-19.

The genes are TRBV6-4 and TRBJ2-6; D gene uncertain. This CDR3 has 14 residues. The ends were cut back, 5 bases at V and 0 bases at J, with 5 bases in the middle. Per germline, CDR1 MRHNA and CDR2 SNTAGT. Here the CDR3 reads CASSQISGANVLTF. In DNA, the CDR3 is TGTGCCAGCAGTCAAATCTCTGGGGCCAACGTCCTGACTTTC.

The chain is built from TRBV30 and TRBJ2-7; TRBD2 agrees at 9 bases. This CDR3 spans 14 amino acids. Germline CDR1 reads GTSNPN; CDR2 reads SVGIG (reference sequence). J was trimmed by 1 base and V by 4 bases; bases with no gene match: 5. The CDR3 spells CAWTAGGPSYEQYF. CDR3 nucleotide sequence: TGTGCCTGGACGGCGGGAGGGCCTTCCTACGAGCAGTACTTC. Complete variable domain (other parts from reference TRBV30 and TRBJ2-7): SQTIHQWPATLVQPVGSPLSLECTVEGTSNPNLYWYRQAAGRGLQLLFYSVGIGQISSEVPQNLSASRPQDRQFILSSKKLLLSDSGFYLCAWTAGGPSYEQYFGPGTRLTVT.

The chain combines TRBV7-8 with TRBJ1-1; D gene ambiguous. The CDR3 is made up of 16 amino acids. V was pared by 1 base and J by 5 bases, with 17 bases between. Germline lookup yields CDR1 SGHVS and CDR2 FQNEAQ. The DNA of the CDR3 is TGTGCCAGCAGCTTAGGGCCGTCCCTGGGGAGTACTGAAGCTTTCTTT. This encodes CASSLGPSLGSTEAFF.

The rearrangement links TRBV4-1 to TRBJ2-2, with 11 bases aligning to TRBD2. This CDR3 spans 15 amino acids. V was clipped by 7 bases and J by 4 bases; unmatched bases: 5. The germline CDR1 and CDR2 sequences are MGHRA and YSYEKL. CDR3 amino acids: CASNSGGAGTGELFF. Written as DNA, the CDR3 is TGCGCCAGCAATAGCGGGGGGGCCGGCACCGGGGAGCTGTTTTTT.

The CDR3 spells CASSPGTASNQPQHF. CDR3 sequence (DNA): TGTGCCAGTAGCCCCGGGACAGCTAGCAATCAGCCCCAGCATTTT. The genes are TRBV19 and TRBJ1-5; 7 bases are shared with TRBD1. This CDR3 is built from 15 residues. V lost 6 bases to trimming and J lost 0 bases; unmatched junction nucleotides: 5. The V gene's germline CDR1 is LNHDA and CDR2 SQIVND (reference sequence).

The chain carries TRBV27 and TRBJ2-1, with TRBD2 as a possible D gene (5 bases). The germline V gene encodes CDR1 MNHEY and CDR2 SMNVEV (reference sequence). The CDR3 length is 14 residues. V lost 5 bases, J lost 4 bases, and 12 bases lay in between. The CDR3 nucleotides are TGTGCCAGCAGTCCCCGCACTAGGTACAATGAGCAGTTCTTC. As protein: CASSPRTRYNEQFF.

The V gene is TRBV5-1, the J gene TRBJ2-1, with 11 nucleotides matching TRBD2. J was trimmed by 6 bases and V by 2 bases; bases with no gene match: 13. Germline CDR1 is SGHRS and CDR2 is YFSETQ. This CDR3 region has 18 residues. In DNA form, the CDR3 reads TGCGCCAGCAGCTTACTAGCGGGAGTAGGTGCAGAGGGCAATGAGCAGTTCTTC. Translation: CASSLLAGVGAEGNEQFF.

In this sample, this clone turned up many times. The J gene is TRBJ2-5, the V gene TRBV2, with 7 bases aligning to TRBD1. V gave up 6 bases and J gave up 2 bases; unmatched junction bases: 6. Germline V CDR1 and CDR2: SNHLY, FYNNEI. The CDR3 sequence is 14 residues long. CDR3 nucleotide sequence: TGTGCCAGCAGCCTTGGGGACAGACAAGAGACCCAGTACTTC. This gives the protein CASSLGDRQETQYF.

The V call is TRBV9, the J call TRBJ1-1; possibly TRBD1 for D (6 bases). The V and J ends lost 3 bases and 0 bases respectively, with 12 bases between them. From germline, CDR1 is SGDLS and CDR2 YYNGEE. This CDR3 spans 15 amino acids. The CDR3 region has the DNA TGTGCCAGCAGCGGTCTCGGACAGTTGAACACTGAAGCTTTCTTT. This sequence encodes CASSGLGQLNTEAFF.

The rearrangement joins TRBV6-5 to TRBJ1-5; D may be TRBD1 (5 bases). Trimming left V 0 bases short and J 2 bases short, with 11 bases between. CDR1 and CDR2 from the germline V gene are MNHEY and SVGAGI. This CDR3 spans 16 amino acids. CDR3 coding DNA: TGTGCCAGCAGTTACTCATCGGGGGGTGGCAATCAGCCCCAGCATTTT. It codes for CASSYSSGGGNQPQHF.

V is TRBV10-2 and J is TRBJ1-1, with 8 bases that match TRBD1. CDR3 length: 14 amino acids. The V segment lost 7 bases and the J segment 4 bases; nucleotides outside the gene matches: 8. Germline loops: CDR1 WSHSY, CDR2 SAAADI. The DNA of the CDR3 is TGCGCCAGCAACACCAGGGGGCCGACCACTGAAGCTTTCTTT. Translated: CASNTRGPTTEAFF.

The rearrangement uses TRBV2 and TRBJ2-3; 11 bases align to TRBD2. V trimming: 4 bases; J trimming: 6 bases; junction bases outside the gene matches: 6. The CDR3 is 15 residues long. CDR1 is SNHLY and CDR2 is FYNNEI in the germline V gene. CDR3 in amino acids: CASSVASGGLDTQYF. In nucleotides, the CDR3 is TGTGCCAGCAGTGTGGCTAGCGGGGGGCTGGATACGCAGTATTTT.